A selection of T cell receptor beta chains follows, all from one sample in a study of T cell repertoires in cytomegalovirus infection. A single record per CDR3 protein comes from TCRdb applying MiXCR to the reads. The sample holds roughly 150,000 distinct CDR3 sequences, 23% seen once. The material sequenced was PBMCs. These receptors were taken from a human donor in good health (CMV status not recorded). Some clones in this sample may be carry-over from other donors' samples. Each CDR3 is given with its conserved first and last residue. The order of the fields is clone size, D gene, J gene, V gene, CDR3 DNA, CDR3 protein. The D gene is left open where the match is weak. Some rows have no size entry. The others give once, few or many, or a class for an expanded clone.

>.|.|TRBJ2-7|TRBV30
TGTGCCTGGAGTGTACGAGCTTACTGGGGCGAGCAGTACTTC
CAWSVRAYWGEQYF
>few|.|TRBJ2-3|TRBV7-3
TGTGCCAGCAGCTTAGTGCAAATATGGGTTTTAGATACGCAGTATTTT
CASSLVQIWVLDTQYF
>.|.|TRBJ2-3|TRBV2
TGTGCCAGCATAAAAGATGGCACAGATACGCAGTATTTT
CASIKDGTDTQYF
>.|TRBD1|TRBJ2-7|TRBV5-1
TGCGCCAGCGCCTGGGGACAGGGTAGCGAGCAGTACTTC
CASAWGQGSEQYF
>.|.|TRBJ1-1|TRBV7-4
TGTGCCAGCCTCCCAGGAGGGGGGAACACTGAAGCTTTCTTT
CASLPGGGNTEAFF
>.|TRBD2|TRBJ2-7|TRBV11-2
TGTGCCAGCAGCTTAGGTCCTCTAGCGGGGGGATCCTACGAGCAGTACTTC
CASSLGPLAGGSYEQYF
>many|.|TRBJ2-1|TRBV7-2
TGTGCCAGCAGCTTAGGAAGTTGGATGTACAATGAGCAGTTCTTC
CASSLGSWMYNEQFF
>once|.|TRBJ1-6|TRBV15
TGTGCCACCAGCAGAGATTTGGGGGGGAGCTCCTATAATTCACCCCTCCACTTT
CATSRDLGGSSYNSPLHF
>many|TRBD2|TRBJ2-2|TRBV7-2
TGTGCCAGCAGCCCGACTAGCGGGAGAGGGGGCGGGGAGCTGTTTTTT
CASSPTSGRGGGELFF
>.|.|TRBJ2-1|TRBV28
TGTGCCAGCAGTTTAATCGGCAGGGGTTGGGACAATGAGCAGTTCTTC
CASSLIGRGWDNEQFF
>many|TRBD2|TRBJ2-7|TRBV28
TGTGCCAGCAGTCCGCAGCGGGGTAAAGTCGAGCAGTACTTC
CASSPQRGKVEQYF
>.|TRBD2|TRBJ2-1|TRBV7-8
TGTGCCAGCAGCTCGACGCTAGCGGGCAACCCTTACGATGAGCAGTTCTTC
CASSSTLAGNPYDEQFF
>many|TRBD1|TRBJ1-6|TRBV7-6
TGTGCCAGCAGCTTAGGAACGGTACAGGGGGCCCGGTCACCCCTCCACTTT
CASSLGTVQGARSPLHF
>many|.|TRBJ2-5|TRBV7-8
TGTGCCAGCAGCTTACTGAGTGGGGGAGAGACCCAGTACTTC
CASSLLSGGETQYF
>few|.|TRBJ1-1|TRBV15
TGTGCCACCAGCAGCCTCTGGTCTGAAGCTTTCTTT
CATSSLWSEAFF
>.|.|TRBJ1-6|TRBV6-2/TRBV6-3
TGTGCCAGCAGACGAGGGGACGTTCGATCACCCCTCCACTTT
CASRRGDVRSPLHF
>.|.|TRBJ1-3|TRBV9
TGTGCCAGCAAGCCGGATCATGGAAACACCATATATTTT
CASKPDHGNTIYF
>many|TRBD2|TRBJ2-1|TRBV12-3/TRBV12-4
TGTGCCAGCAGTTCCGGAGCTAGCGGGGTGACTGGTAATGAGCAGTTCTTC
CASSSGASGVTGNEQFF
>.|.|TRBJ2-2|TRBV28
TGTGCCAGCAGAGACGGTCTTCGCACCGGGGAGCTGTTTTTT
CASRDGLRTGELFF
>.|.|TRBJ1-1|TRBV12-3/TRBV12-4
TGTGCCAGCAGCCCCAGGTTGGGGGGGAGCACTGAAGCTTTCTTT
CASSPRLGGSTEAFF
>many|.|TRBJ1-2|TRBV7-2
TGTGCCAGCAGCTCCCAGTTGAACTATGGCTACACCTTC
CASSSQLNYGYTF
>many|TRBD2|TRBJ2-1|TRBV7-6
TGTGCCAGCAGTTTTAGCGGGGGGAACAATGAGCAGTTCTTC
CASSFSGGNNEQFF
>few|.|TRBJ1-1|TRBV20-1
TGCAGTGCTAGTGGTCTGGGGGGCCTAGGTGAAGCTTTCTTT
CSASGLGGLGEAFF
>.|TRBD2|TRBJ2-1|TRBV5-1
TGCGCCAGCAGCTTAAAGGGCGGGGGCTCCTACAATGAGCAGTTCTTC
CASSLKGGGSYNEQFF
>.|TRBD2|TRBJ2-7|TRBV7-3
TGTGCCAGCGGCGAAACTAGCGGGAGGTCCTACGAGCAGTACTTC
CASGETSGRSYEQYF
>.|.|TRBJ2-1|TRBV18
TGTGCCAGCACACCACCTGGATCCTACAATGAGCAGTTCTTC
CASTPPGSYNEQFF
>.|.|TRBJ1-1|TRBV20-1
TGCAGTGCTAGAGCCCCAACCGTATACACTGAAGCTTTCTTT
CSARAPTVYTEAFF
>many|.|TRBJ1-2|TRBV28
TGTGCCAGCAGTTTGCCTCCCGGCCGGGGCTATGGCTACACCTTC
CASSLPPGRGYGYTF
>.|TRBD1|TRBJ1-2|TRBV15
TGTGCCACCAGCAGAACGGACAGGTCGGCTGGCTACACCTTC
CATSRTDRSAGYTF
>few|TRBD2|TRBJ2-7|TRBV28
TGTGCCAGCAGTTTAGGGGACTATGACTACGAGCAGTACTTC
CASSLGDYDYEQYF
>many|TRBD2|TRBJ2-1|TRBV7-2
TGTGCCAGCAGATTCACACAGGGTCCACTAGCGGGAGGGCACAATGAGCAGTTCTTC
CASRFTQGPLAGGHNEQFF
>few|TRBD1|TRBJ2-2|TRBV6-1
TGTGCCAGCAGTGACAGGGGGCGAGGCACCGGGGAGCTGTTTTTT
CASSDRGRGTGELFF
>.|TRBD1|TRBJ1-1|TRBV19
TGTGCCAGTACCATCACAGGGGGCACTGAAGCTTTCTTT
CASTITGGTEAFF
>few|.|TRBJ2-1|TRBV5-1
TGCGCCAGCAGCTTGGCGGTGAGAAGGAATGAGCAGTTCTTC
CASSLAVRRNEQFF
>few|.|TRBJ1-5|TRBV29-1
TGCAGCGTCTCCTCGGGGAGGGATCAGCCCCAGCATTTT
CSVSSGRDQPQHF
>many|.|TRBJ2-2|TRBV6-1
TGTGCCAGCAGCGGCAATAGTTACAACGGGGAGCTGTTTTTT
CASSGNSYNGELFF
>many|TRBD2|TRBJ2-7|TRBV7-9
TGTGCCAGCAGCCATAGGACTAGCGGTTACTCCTACGAGCAGTACTTC
CASSHRTSGYSYEQYF